This T cell receptor beta chain originates from a study of T cells in women clearing cervical HPV infection. Sequenced by immunoSEQ multiplex PCR; TCRdb stores in-frame clones only, minus some. Here the sample table reports around 39,000 clones. Points on this clone: What it recognizes is unknown. The read halts 3 residues ahead of the CDR3 end, with the missing end drawn from the germline J gene.

Study-level findings and limits: CIN3+ cases had significantly higher TCR richness than controls; evenness did not differ.

This CDR3 has 13 amino acids. V lost 9 bases and J lost 5, with 14 bases in between. CDR1 and CDR2 from the germline V gene are LNHDA and SQIVND (reference sequence). This chain connects TRBV19 to TRBJ1-5, with a weak D call TRBD1 (6 bases). The TCR comes from a woman aged 18 to 75 with a cervical HPV16 infection that either progressed to CIN3+ or cleared (not recorded which). What was sequenced was blood buffy coat. The chain's CDR3 is CASIQGPYQPQHF. Partial CDR3 DNA: TGTGCCAGCATACAGGGACCGTATCAGCCC.